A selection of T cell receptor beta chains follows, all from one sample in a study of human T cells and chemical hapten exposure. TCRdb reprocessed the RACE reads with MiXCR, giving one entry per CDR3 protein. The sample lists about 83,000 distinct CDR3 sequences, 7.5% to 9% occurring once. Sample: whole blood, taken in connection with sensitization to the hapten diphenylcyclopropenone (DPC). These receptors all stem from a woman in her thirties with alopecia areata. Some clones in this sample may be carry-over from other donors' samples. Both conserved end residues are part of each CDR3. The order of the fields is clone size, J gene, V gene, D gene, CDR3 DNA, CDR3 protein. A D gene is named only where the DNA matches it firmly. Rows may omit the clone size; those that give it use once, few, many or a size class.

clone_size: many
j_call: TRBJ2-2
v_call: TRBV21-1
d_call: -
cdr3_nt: TGTGCCAGCAGCAAAGTTACTGACCGGGGGGAGCTGTTTTTT
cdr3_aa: CASSKVTDRGELFF

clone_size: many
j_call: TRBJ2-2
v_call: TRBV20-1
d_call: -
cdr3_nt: TGCAGTGCTAAGGGGCTAGACGATGCCGGGGAGCTGTTTTTT
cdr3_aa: CSAKGLDDAGELFF

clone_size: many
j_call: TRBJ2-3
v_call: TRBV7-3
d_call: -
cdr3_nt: TGTGCCAGCAGCCCTGGAATAGGGGGCACAGATACGCAGTATTTT
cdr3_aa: CASSPGIGGTDTQYF

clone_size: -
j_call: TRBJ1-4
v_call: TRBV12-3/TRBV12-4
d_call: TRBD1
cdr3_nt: TGTGCCAGCAGGCAGGACAGGGTTAACGAAAAACTGTTTTTT
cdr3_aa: CASRQDRVNEKLFF

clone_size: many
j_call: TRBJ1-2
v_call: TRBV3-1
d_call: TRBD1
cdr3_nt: TGTGCCAGCAGCCAAGAAACCGCCCGGACAGGGGGAATTTATGGCTACACCTTC
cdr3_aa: CASSQETARTGGIYGYTF

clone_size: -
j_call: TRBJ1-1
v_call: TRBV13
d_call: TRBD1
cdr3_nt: TGTGCCAGCAGCGTCCGGGACAGGGGAGTGTTCACTGAAGCTTTCTTT
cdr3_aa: CASSVRDRGVFTEAFF

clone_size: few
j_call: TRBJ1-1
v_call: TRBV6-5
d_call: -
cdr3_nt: TGTGCCAGCAGTTACTCGCAAACCAGACCAGCTTTCTTT
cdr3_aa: CASSYSQTRPAFF

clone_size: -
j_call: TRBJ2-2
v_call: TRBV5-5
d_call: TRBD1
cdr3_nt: TGTGCCAGCAGCGACTGGACAGGGCGCACCGGGGAGCTGTTTTTT
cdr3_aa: CASSDWTGRTGELFF

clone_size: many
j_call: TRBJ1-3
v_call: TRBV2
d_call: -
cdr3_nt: TGTGCCAGCAGTAAAGGACAAATTTTCGGAAACACCATATATTTT
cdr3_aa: CASSKGQIFGNTIYF

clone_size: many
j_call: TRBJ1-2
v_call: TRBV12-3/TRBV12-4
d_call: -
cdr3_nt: TGTGCCAGCAGTTTAATGGGTTATGGCTACACCTTC
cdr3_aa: CASSLMGYGYTF

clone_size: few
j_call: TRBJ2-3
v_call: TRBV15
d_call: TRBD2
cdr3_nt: TGTGCCACCAGCAGAGGGGCGGGGGGGCCGGTAGATACGCAGTATTTT
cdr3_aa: CATSRGAGGPVDTQYF

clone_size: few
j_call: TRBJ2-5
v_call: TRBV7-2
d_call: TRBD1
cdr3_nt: TGTGCCAGCAGCTTAGCGTTCGGCAGGGGGCTAGAGACCCAGTACTTC
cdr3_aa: CASSLAFGRGLETQYF

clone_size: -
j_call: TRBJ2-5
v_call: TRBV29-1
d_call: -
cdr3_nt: TGCAGCGTTGGAACAGGTCAAGAGACCCAGTACTTC
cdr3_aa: CSVGTGQETQYF

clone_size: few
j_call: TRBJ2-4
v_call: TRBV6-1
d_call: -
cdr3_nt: TGTGCCAGCAGTGGTGGGCTAGCCAAAAACATTCAGTACTTC
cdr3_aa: CASSGGLAKNIQYF

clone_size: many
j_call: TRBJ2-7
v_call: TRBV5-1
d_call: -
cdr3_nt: TGCGCCAGCAGCTCGGGAACAGCGAAAGGCGAGCAGTACTTC
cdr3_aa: CASSSGTAKGEQYF

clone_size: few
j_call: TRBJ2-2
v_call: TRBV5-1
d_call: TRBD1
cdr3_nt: TGCGCCAGCAGCTTGTTGTCTGTGACAGGGGGCACCGGGGAGCTGTTTTTT
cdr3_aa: CASSLLSVTGGTGELFF

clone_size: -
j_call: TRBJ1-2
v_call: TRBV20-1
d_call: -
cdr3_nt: TGCAGTGCTAGAGATCAAGGTCGGAACTATGGCTACACCTTC
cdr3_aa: CSARDQGRNYGYTF

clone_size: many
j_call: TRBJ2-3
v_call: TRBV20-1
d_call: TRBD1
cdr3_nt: TGCAGTGCTAGAGGGGACAGCGGTCTGGAAGATACGCAGTATTTT
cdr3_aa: CSARGDSGLEDTQYF

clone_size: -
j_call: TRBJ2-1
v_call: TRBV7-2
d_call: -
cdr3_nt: TGTGCCAGCAGCTCCGGGGGCTACTCCTACAATGAGCAGTTCTTC
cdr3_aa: CASSSGGYSYNEQFF

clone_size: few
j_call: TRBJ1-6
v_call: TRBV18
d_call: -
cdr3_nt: TGTGCCAGCTCACCACGCAAGCAGAGCTCCTATAATTCACCCCTCCACTTT
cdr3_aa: CASSPRKQSSYNSPLHF

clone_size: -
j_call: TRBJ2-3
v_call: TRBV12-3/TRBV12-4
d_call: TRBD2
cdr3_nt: TGTGCCAGCAGCAGCGGACTAGCGGGGGCCAGCACAGATACGCAGTATTTT
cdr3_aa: CASSSGLAGASTDTQYF

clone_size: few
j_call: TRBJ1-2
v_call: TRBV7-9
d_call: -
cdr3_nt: TGTGCCAGCAGCTCCACTCGGGGTGGAGCGGACTATGGCTACACCTTC
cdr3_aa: CASSSTRGGADYGYTF

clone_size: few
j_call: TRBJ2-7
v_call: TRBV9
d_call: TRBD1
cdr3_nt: TGTGCCAGCAGCGTAGATTTCACAGGGGGAGGCTCCTACGAGCAGTACTTC
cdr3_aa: CASSVDFTGGGSYEQYF

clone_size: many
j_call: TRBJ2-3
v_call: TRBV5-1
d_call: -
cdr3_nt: TGCGCCAGTTCGGGGGCCCGCACAGATACGCAGTATTTT
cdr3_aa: CASSGARTDTQYF

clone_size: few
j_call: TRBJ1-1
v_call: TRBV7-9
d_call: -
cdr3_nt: TGTGCCACCAAAGGGAGTGAGTTGAACACTGAAGCTTTCTTT
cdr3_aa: CATKGSELNTEAFF

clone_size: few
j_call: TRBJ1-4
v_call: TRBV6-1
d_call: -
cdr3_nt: TGTGCCAGCAGTGAAGCAGTCCTTAATGAAAAACTGTTTTTT
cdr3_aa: CASSEAVLNEKLFF

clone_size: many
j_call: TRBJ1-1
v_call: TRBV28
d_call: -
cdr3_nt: TGTGCCAGCAGTCGACGGGACACCGTGAACACTGAAGCTTTCTTT
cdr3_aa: CASSRRDTVNTEAFF

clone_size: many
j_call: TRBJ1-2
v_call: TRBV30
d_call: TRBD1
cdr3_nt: TGTGCCTGGGCGGACAGGTTTGGATTCGGCTACACCTTC
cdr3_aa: CAWADRFGFGYTF

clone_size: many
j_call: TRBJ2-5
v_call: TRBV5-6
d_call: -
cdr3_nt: TGTGCCAGCAGCCCGCGGGGCCTCGGAATTTCAGAGACCCAGTACTTC
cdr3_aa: CASSPRGLGISETQYF

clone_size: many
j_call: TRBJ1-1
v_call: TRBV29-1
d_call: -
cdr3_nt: TGCAGCGTCTCTGGGCCGAACACTGAAGCTTTCTTT
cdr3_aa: CSVSGPNTEAFF

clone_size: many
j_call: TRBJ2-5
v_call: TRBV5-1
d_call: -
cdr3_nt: TGCGCCAGCAGCTCCTCAGGGGGGATTCGAGAGACCCAGTACTTC
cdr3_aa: CASSSSGGIRETQYF

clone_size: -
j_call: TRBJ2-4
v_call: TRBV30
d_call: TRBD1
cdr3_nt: TGTGCCTGGAGTCAGGGGGCAGCGGCCAAAAACATTCAGTACTTC
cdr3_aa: CAWSQGAAAKNIQYF

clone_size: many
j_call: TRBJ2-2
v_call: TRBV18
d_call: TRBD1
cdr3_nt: TGTGCCGGACAGGATCCGACGGCCACCGGGGAGCTGTTTTTT
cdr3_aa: CAGQDPTATGELFF

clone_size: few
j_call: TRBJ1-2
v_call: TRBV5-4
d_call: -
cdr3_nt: TGTGCCAGCAGCTTGGGGGACACATCTAACTATGGCTACACCTTC
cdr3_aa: CASSLGDTSNYGYTF

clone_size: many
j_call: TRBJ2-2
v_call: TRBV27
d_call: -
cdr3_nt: TGTGCCAGCAGTTGGGGGCCGGGGGCCGGGGAGCTGTTTTTT
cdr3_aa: CASSWGPGAGELFF

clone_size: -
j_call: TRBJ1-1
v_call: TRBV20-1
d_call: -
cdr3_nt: TGCAGTGCTAGAGCGGACGGGGCTTCCACTGAAGCTTTCTTT
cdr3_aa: CSARADGASTEAFF